The following is a T cell receptor (beta chain) sequence with its context. The CDR3 carries no conserved terminal phenylalanine or tryptophan, so it likely arises from a read error. The limits of the CDR3 on the DNA are not certain, so only TCRdb's listed CDR3 is given. The data originate from a study of blood T cell repertoires in COVID-19. Study context: From the United States, Italy and Spain came samples of acute and convalescent COVID-19. PBMCs, B-cell-depleted T cells, or T cells provided the cDNA or gDNA that made up the material.

The data were produced by immunoSEQ multiplex PCR, yet TCRdb's version contains in-frame clones alone and is incomplete. The repertoire holds 95,000 to 150,000 clones, around 81% seen once, with around 11% in the top ten. With termini counted, the CDR3 has 12 amino acids. The V and J genes are TRBV23-1 and TRBJ1-2. TRBV23-1 is flagged as an ORF with uncertain function. The source of this sequence is a man between 60 and 75 years old with acute or convalescent COVID-19. Sequencing input: peripheral blood. The CDR3 loop is CASSPERARLLV.